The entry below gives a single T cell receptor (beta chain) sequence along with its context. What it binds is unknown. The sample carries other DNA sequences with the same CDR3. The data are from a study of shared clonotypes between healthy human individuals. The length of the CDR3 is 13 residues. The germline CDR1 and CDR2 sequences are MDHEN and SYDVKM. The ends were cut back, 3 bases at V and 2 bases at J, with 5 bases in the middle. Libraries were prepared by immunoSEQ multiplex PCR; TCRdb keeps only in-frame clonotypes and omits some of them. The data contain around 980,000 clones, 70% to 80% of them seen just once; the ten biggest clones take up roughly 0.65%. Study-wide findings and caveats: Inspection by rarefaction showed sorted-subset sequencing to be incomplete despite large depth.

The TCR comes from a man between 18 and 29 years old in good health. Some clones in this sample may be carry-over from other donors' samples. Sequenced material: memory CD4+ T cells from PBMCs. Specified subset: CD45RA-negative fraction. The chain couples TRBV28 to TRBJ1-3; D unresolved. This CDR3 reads CASSLTPGNTIYF. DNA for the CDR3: TGTGCCAGCAGTTTGACCCCTGGAAACACCATATATTTT.